This T cell receptor beta chain was obtained from a study of blood T cell repertoires in COVID-19. In the study overall: Samples representing acute and convalescent COVID-19 were sourced from the United States, Italy and Spain. Nucleic acid was either cDNA or gDNA, and it came from T cells, B-cell-depleted T cells, or PBMCs.

Sequencing was performed with immunoSEQ multiplex PCR; in TCRdb, only in-frame clones are kept and a portion is missing. The sample lists about 99,000 clones; 85% to 90% were seen once. This CDR3 contains 15 residues. Looked up from germline, CDR1 is SGHDT and CDR2 is YYEEEE. Trimming left V 2 bases short and J 0 bases short, with 9 bases between. V and J are TRBV5-6 and TRBJ1-3, with a tentative D call TRBD1 (5 bases). Sequences were obtained from peripheral blood. The TCR comes from a woman aged 60 to 75 in a cohort sampled during active or convalescent COVID-19. The CDR3 region has the DNA TGTGCCAGCAGCTTCAGGGACTACTCTGGAAACACCATATATTTT. As protein: CASSFRDYSGNTIYF.